This T cell receptor (beta chain) was recorded in a study of T cells in Graves' hyperthyroidism and ophthalmopathy. Germline CDR1 is SGHVS and CDR2 is FQNEAQ. Between the trimmed V and J ends, which lost 1 base and 2 bases, there was a span of 9 bases. The CDR3 is made up of 15 amino acids. There were TCR beta CDR3 regions amplified from RNA transcripts. The TCR CDR3 first-round RT-PCR relied on the HTBI primer set. TCRdb called the multiplex PCR reads again in MiXCR, with one record for every CDR3 protein. The sample holds 200,000 to 250,000 distinct CDR3 sequences; about 15% are singletons and the top ten take about half. PBMCs came from 10 ml fresh peripheral blood. This clonotype occurred many times.

The chain employs TRBV7-8 and TRBJ2-1, with D possibly matching TRBD2 (6 bases). The receptor was derived from a woman aged 45-65 years with Graves' hyperthyroidism. Sequencing was carried out using blood. This CDR3 is CASSLVSGPYNEQFF. In DNA, the CDR3 is TGTGCCAGCAGCTTAGTTAGCGGACCCTACAATGAGCAGTTCTTC.